This passage covers 11 T cell receptor beta chains from one sample sequenced in a study of cytotoxic CD8 clonotypes in ibrutinib-treated CLL. Generated by immunoSEQ multiplex PCR, the TCRdb table keeps only in-frame clones and is missing some. The sample contains fewer than 5,000 clones, roughly 84% of which appear only once. Sequenced here: PBMCs, sampled before ibrutinib treatment. The receptors come from a human donor with chronic lymphocytic leukemia.

This chain joins TRBV7-8 and TRBJ1-5; D is ambiguous. The CDR3 contains 15 residues. Germline CDR1 and CDR2: SGHVS and FQNEAQ. Trimming pared 0 bases from V and 2 bases from J, leaving 8 bases between. The CDR3 sequence is CASSLAGLGNQPQHF. The DNA for the CDR3 is TGTGCCAGCAGCTTAGCAGGGCTGGGCAATCAGCCCCAGCATTTT. Supplemented by reference TRBV7-8 and TRBJ1-5, the full variable domain reads GAGVSQSPRYKVAKRGQDVALRCDPISGHVSLFWYQQALGQGPEFLTYFQNEAQLDKSGLPSDRFFAERPEGSVSTLKIQRTQQEDSAVYLCASSLAGLGNQPQHFGDGTRLSIL.

The genes are TRBV6-1 and TRBJ2-5; 8 bases are a match to TRBD2. V trimming: 4 bases; J trimming: 5 bases; junction bases outside the gene matches: 18. The germline CDR1 and CDR2 sequences are MNHNS and SASEGT. CDR3 length equals 18 residues. As DNA, the CDR3 is TGTGCCAGCAGTGTATGGAGCGGGAGTCACAGTTTCAGGGAGACCCAGTACTTC. Translation gives CASSVWSGSHSFRETQYF.

This chain links TRBV5-1 with TRBJ1-1, with D unresolved. The CDR3 spans 14 residues. CDR1 is SGHRS, CDR2 YFSETQ, per germline. V shed 1 base and J shed 5 bases, with 12 bases lying between them. CDR3 in DNA: TGCGCCAGCAGCTTGAGTTTGAGGAGGACTGAAGCTTTCTTT. Translation gives CASSLSLRRTEAFF.

This clone was recorded only once. The gene calls are TRBV4-2 and TRBJ2-1; D gene unclear. Germline CDR1 reads LGHNA; CDR2 reads YNFKEQ. The germline V and J ends were trimmed by 0 bases and 7 bases, with 10 bases remaining between them. This CDR3 contains 14 residues. In nucleotides, the CDR3 is TGTGCCAGCAGCCAAGATTCAAGATGGAATGAGCAGTTCTTC. Residues: CASSQDSRWNEQFF.

In this sample, this clone turned up once. The gene calls are TRBV6-6 and TRBJ1-5; no clear D gene. The CDR3 extends over 16 amino acids. With 5 bases removed from V and 3 bases from J, the gap between germline ends came to 17 bases. The germline CDR1 and CDR2 sequences are MNHNY and SVGAGI (reference sequence). Here the CDR3 reads CASSHRGGRNNQPQHF. Written as DNA, the CDR3 is TGTGCCAGCAGTCACCGAGGAGGGAGGAACAATCAGCCCCAGCATTTT.

This chain connects TRBV7-8 to TRBJ2-7, with D possibly called TRBD1 or TRBD2 (5 bases each). The CDR3 is 14 amino acids. Germline V CDR1 and CDR2: SGHVS, FQNEAQ. Trimming stripped 4 bases from V and 3 bases from J, with 13 bases between. The CDR3 sequence: CASSYPGPHYEQYF. The CDR3 region has the DNA TGTGCCAGCAGCTATCCGGGACCCCACTACGAGCAGTACTTC.

This clone was picked up one time. The chain recombines TRBV5-1 with TRBJ2-2; D is ambiguous. The ends were cut back, 0 bases at V and 7 bases at J, with 13 bases in the middle. In germline, CDR1 is SGHRS, CDR2 YFSETQ. The CDR3 is 15 amino acids. The CDR3 DNA reads TGCGCCAGCAGCTTGGTCGGCGGAACGGGCGGGGAGCTGTTTTTT. This encodes CASSLVGGTGGELFF.

The rearrangement links TRBV2 to TRBJ2-6; 8 positions match TRBD2. The germline gives CDR1 SNHLY, CDR2 FYNNEI. Germline trimming cut 7 bases from V and 0 bases from J; bases unmatched to any gene: 8. The CDR3 length is 17 residues. The CDR3 bases are TGTGCCAGCACCCCGGGACTAGGAGTCTCTGGGGCCAACGTCCTGACTTTC. Its translation: CASTPGLGVSGANVLTF.

The rearrangement links TRBV30 to TRBJ2-7; TRBD2 might be the D (7 bases). Trimming pared 5 bases from V and 5 bases from J, leaving 16 bases between. The V gene's germline CDR1 is GTSNPN and CDR2 SVGIG (reference sequence). CDR3 size: 13 residues. The chain's CDR3 is CAWQTGGWDEQYF. The CDR3 DNA reads TGTGCCTGGCAAACGGGGGGCTGGGACGAGCAGTACTTC.

This clone was counted a few times. The CDR3, as DNA: TGTGCCAGCAGCTTAGCCCTGGATAGGCAGTACTTC. Its translation is CASSLALDRQYF. The chain carries TRBV7-9 and TRBJ2-7; D remains ambiguous. The V end lost 0 bases, the J end lost 9 bases, and 9 bases lay between the germline ends. The CDR3 length is 12 residues. Per the germline V gene, CDR1 is SEHNR and CDR2 is FQNEAQ (reference sequence). The full variable domain, in which reference TRBV7-9 and TRBJ2-7 provide the parts outside the CDR3, is DTGVSQNPRHKITKRGQNVTFRCDPISEHNRLYWYRQTLGQGPEFLTYFQNEAQLEKSRLLSDRFSAERPKGSFSTLEIQRTEQGDSAMYLCASSLALDRQYFGPGTRLTVT.

The chain has TRBV30 and TRBJ2-6, with a possible D match to TRBD1 (6 bases). CDR1 is GTSNPN, CDR2 SVGIG, per germline (reference sequence). This CDR3 has 15 residues. Trimming took off 4 bases at V and 0 bases at J, with 10 bases between the two ends. CDR3 in amino acids: CAWTTGLSGANVLTF. The DNA for the CDR3 is TGTGCCTGGACCACAGGGCTCTCTGGGGCCAACGTCCTGACTTTC.